This TCR beta chain was identified in a study of T-cell reconstitution after alpha-beta-depleted transplantation in children. Unique molecular identifiers tagged the TCRbeta library. TCRdb processed the PCR reads anew with MiXCR; each CDR3 protein has one entry. Found here are around 800,000 distinct CDR3 sequences, approximately 15% of them singletons; the top ten hold approximately 5%. Trimming cost V 0 bases and J 2 bases, with 13 bases left between them. Germline V lookup: CDR1 SQVTM, CDR2 ANQGSEA. The CDR3 loop spans 15 amino acids. This sequence was found in a male patient younger than 18 who had a stem cell transplant for acute lymphoblastic leukemia, so the T cells may come from the graft donor. The material sequenced was PBMCs, mostly from graft donor cells, taken 360 days after TCRalphabeta/CD19-depleted stem cell transplant. The rearrangement links TRBV29-1 to TRBJ1-2; no firm D call. CDR3 sequence (DNA): TGCAGCGTTGAAGACCCCGGTCCGCTGAACTATGGCTACACCTTC. Protein: CSVEDPGPLNYGYTF.